This T cell receptor beta chain is drawn from a study of tumor and adjacent non-tumor tissue in lung cancer. Overall study: There were around 11 adenocarcinoma, a couple of squamous cell carcinoma and 1 small cell lung cancer cases. Study findings and constraints: Shorter survival was associated with higher TCR diversity in tumors. Tumor repertoires had a smaller top 100 clone share than normal lung. Compared with tumor, normal lung showed significantly lower TCR diversity.

The CDR3 contains 16 residues. Germline CDR1 LGHNA, CDR2 YSLEER. Concerning this clonotype: The antigen is undetermined. At one boundary the junction diverges from the germline segment, which might be a read error.

The library came from three nested PCR rounds adapted from ARM-PCR protocols. One entry per CDR3 protein, called by TCRdb with MiXCR from the multiplex PCR reads. This table holds more than 95,000 distinct CDR3 sequences, about 66% found once. The template was RNA from unsorted bulk tissue. The sample consisted of lung tumor tissue. The clonotype originates from a young man with non-small cell lung cancer. This chain joins TRBV4-3 and TRBJ2-1, with 12 bases lining up with TRBD2. The CDR3 loop reads CASNQDASGGANEQFF. The CDR3 DNA sequence: TGCGCCAGCAACCAAGATGCTAGCGGGGGGGCCAATGAGCAGTTCTTC.